This T cell receptor (beta chain) was sequenced in a study of regulatory T cells in long-lasting Graves disease. Study-wide findings and caveats: Patients whose Graves' disease persisted exhibited lower TCR diversity than those newly diagnosed.

Construction of TCR beta libraries relied on iRepertoire HTBI primers and on Arm-PCR targeting CDR3 regions. TCRdb reanalysed the multiplex PCR reads using MiXCR and keeps one entry per CDR3 protein. This table has over 200,000 distinct CDR3 sequences, about 17% appearing once. This clonotype was observed many times. Its antigen is not identified. Time point here: newly diagnosed GD, antithyroid drugs for less than 3 months. RNA isolated from PBMCs was used to make the TCR library. The same data also went into a second study, on T cells in Graves' hyperthyroidism and ophthalmopathy. That study reports: Patients showing uncontrolled infection, other autoimmune disease, pregnancy or lactation were ineligible. Ophthalmopathy was identified by the model a median about six months ahead of onset.

The specimen was peripheral blood mononuclear cells (PBMCs), collected at new diagnosis, from a patient treated with antithyroid drugs. The sequence came from a woman in her 30s with Graves disease.

The CDR3 DNA follows: TGTGCCAGCAACTTCGATCGACAGCAATACGAGCAGTACTTC. As protein: CASNFDRQQYEQYF. The chain joins TRBV2 to TRBJ2-7; tentatively, D is TRBD1 (5 bases). The CDR3 loop spans 14 amino acids. Germline values: CDR1 SNHLY, CDR2 FYNNEI. V dropped 7 bases and J dropped 4 bases, with 17 bases sitting between them.